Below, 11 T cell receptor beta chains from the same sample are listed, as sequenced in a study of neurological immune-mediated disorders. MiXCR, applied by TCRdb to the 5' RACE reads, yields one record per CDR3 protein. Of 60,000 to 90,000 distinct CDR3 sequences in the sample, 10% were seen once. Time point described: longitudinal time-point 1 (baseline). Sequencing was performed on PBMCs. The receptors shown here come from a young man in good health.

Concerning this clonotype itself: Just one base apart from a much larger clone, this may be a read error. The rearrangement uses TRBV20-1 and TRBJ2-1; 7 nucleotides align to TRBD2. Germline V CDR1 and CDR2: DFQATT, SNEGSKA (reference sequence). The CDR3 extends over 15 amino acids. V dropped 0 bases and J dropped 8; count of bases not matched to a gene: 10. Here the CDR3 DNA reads TGCAGTGCTAGAGATCTACTAGCGTGGGCCGATGAGCAGTTCTTC. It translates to CSARDLLAWADEQFF.

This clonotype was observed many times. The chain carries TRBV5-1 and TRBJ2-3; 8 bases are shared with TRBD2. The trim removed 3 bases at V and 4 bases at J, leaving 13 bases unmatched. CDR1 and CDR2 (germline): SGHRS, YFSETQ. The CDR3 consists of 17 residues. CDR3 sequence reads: CASSSRRGAGVADTQYF. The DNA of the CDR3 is TGCGCCAGCAGCTCGAGGCGGGGAGCGGGAGTCGCAGATACGCAGTATTTT. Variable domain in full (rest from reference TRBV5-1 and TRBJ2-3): KAGVTQTPRYLIKTRGQQVTLSCSPISGHRSVSWYQQTPGQGLQFLFEYFSETQRNKGNFPGRFSGRQFSNSRSEMNVSTLELGDSALYLCASSSRRGAGVADTQYFGPGTRLTVL.

This chain's CDR3 is CVNSTRLAGEETQYF. In DNA, the CDR3 is TGTGTCAACAGCACGCGACTAGCGGGAGAAGAGACCCAGTACTTC. The genes are TRBV7-2 and TRBJ2-5, with 12 bases matching TRBD2. The CDR3 spans 15 residues. The germline CDR1 and CDR2 sequences are SGHTA and FQGNSA.

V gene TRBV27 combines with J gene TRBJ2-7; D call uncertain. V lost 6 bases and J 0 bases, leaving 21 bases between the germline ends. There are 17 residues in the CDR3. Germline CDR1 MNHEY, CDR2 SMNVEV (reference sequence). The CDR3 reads CASRRYSRSSSSYEQYF. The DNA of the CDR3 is TGTGCCAGCAGGAGGTATAGTCGTTCCTCAAGCTCCTACGAGCAGTACTTC.

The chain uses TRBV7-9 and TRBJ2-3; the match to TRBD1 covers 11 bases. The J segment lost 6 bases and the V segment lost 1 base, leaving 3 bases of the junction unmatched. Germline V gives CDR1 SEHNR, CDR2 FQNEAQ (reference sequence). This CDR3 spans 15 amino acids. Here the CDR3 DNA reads TGTGCCAGCAGCTTAGGGACAGGGGGCGGCGATACGCAGTATTTT. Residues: CASSLGTGGGDTQYF.

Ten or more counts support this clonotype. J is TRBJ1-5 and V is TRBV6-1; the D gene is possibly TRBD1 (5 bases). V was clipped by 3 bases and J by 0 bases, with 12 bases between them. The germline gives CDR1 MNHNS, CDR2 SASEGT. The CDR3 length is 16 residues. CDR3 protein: CASSDRVGNSNQPQHF. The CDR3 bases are TGTGCCAGCAGTGACAGGGTGGGGAATAGCAATCAGCCCCAGCATTTT.

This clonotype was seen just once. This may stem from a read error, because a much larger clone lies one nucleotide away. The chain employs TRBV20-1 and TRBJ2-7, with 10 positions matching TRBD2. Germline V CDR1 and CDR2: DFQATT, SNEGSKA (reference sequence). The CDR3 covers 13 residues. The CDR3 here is CSARGLAAHEQYF. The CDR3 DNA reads TGCAGTGCGAGAGGACTAGCGGCCCACGAGCAGTACTTC.

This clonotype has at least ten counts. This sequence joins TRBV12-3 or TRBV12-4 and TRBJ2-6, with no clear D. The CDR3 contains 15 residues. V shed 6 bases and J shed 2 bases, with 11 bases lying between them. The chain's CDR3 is CASSLRRTGANVLTF. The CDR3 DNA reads TGTGCCAGCAGCCTCAGAAGGACTGGGGCCAACGTCCTGACTTTC.

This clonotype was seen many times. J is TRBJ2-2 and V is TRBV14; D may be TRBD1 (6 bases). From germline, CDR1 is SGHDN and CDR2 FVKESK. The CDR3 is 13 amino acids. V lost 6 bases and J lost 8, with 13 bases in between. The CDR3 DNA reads TGTGCCAGCAGGAAACAGGGTACAGGGGAGCTGTTTTTT. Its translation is CASRKQGTGELFF.

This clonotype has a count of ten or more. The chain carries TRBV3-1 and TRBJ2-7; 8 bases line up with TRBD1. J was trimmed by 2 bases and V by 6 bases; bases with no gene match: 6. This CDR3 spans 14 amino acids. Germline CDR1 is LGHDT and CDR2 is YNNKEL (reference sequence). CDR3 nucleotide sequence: TGTGCCAGCAGACAACAGGGGGAGGCCTACGAGCAGTACTTC. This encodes CASRQQGEAYEQYF.

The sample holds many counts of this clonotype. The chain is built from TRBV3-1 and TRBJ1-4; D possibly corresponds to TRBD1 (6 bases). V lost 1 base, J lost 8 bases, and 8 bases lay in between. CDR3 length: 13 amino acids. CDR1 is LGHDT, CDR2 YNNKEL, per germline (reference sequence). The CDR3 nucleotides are TGTGCCAGCAGCCAAGGCCAGGGGGAAAAACTGTTTTTT. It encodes CASSQGQGEKLFF.